Each of the 5 T cell receptor beta chains below was sequenced from the same sample in a study of blood T cell repertoires in COVID-19. The data were produced by immunoSEQ multiplex PCR, yet TCRdb's version contains in-frame clones alone and is incomplete. Found here are over 250,000 clones, about 88% of them singletons; the top ten hold 2%. What was sequenced was PBMCs or T cells enriched from blood (not recorded which). These receptor sequences come from a woman aged 55-75 years in a cohort exposed to, infected with or recovered from COVID-19 (not recorded which).

This clone was recorded a few times. V gene TRBV28 combines with J gene TRBJ2-7; weak D call: TRBD1 (6 bases). The V gene lost 6 bases and the J gene lost 2 bases, with 14 bases spanning the gap. The CDR3 is made up of 14 amino acids. In germline, CDR1 is MDHEN, CDR2 SYDVKM. The CDR3 is CASRWDTKTYEQYF. In DNA, the CDR3 is TGTGCCAGCAGATGGGACACAAAGACCTACGAGCAGTACTTC.

This sequence joins TRBV2 and TRBJ2-7; 12 bases map to TRBD2. V shed 6 bases, J shed 2 bases, and the junction held 2 bases outside the gene matches. Germline assignment: CDR1 SNHLY and CDR2 FYNNEI. There are 14 residues in the CDR3. CDR3 DNA: TGTGCCAGCAGAGGACTAGCGGGGCCCTACGAGCAGTACTTC. Its protein product is CASRGLAGPYEQYF. Together with reference TRBV2 and TRBJ2-7, the CDR3 gives the full variable domain: EPEVTQTPSHQVTQMGQEVILRCVPISNHLYFYWYRQILGQKVEFLVSFYNNEISEKSEIFDDQFSVERPDGSNFTLKIRSTKLEDSAMYFCASRGLAGPYEQYFGPGTRLTVT.

This chain joins TRBV4-1 and TRBJ1-3; tentatively, D is TRBD1 (6 bases). The V end was cut by 4 bases, the J end by 0 bases, with 13 bases between. The CDR3 consists of 16 residues. Germline CDR1 MGHRA, CDR2 YSYEKL. For the CDR3, the DNA is TGCGCCAGCAGCCGCACAGGGCCTACCTCTGGAAACACCATATATTTT. This encodes CASSRTGPTSGNTIYF.

The V and J genes are TRBV2 and TRBJ2-7; 7 bases are a match to TRBD2. The ends lost 10 bases at V and 2 bases at J; junction bases unmatched: 5. Germline loops: CDR1 SNHLY, CDR2 FYNNEI. The CDR3 has 12 residues. DNA for the CDR3: TGTGCCATCAGAGCGGGGACCTACGAGCAGTACTTC. It codes for CAIRAGTYEQYF.

The chain joins TRBV18 to TRBJ1-1, with D maybe TRBD1 (6 bases). The germline V gene has CDR1 KGHSH and CDR2 LQKENI. CDR3 size: 18 residues. The V end lost 0 bases, the J end lost 4 bases, and 21 bases lay between the germline ends. The CDR3 here is CASSPPGVTGRRGTEAFF. In DNA, the CDR3 is TGTGCCAGCTCACCACCGGGTGTTACAGGGCGCAGGGGCACTGAAGCTTTCTTT.